There are many counts of the clone carrying this T cell receptor (beta chain). The entry originates in a study of T-cell reconstitution after alpha-beta-depleted transplantation in children. Unique molecular identifiers were used to barcode this TCRbeta library. TCRdb processed the PCR reads anew with MiXCR; each CDR3 protein has one entry. The table shows 260,000 or so distinct CDR3 sequences, with 12% occurring only once. The sequencing used PBMCs from the stem cell graft donor, collected from the stem cell graft. This TCR was sampled from a human donor who donated a stem cell graft to a child with acute lymphoblastic leukemia.

DNA of the CDR3: TGTGCCAGCAGTTTCGCCCCCGGGGAGCTGTTTTTT. This codes for CASSFAPGELFF. The chain employs TRBV28 and TRBJ2-2; D is uncertain. Germline V gene lookup returns CDR1 MDHEN and CDR2 SYDVKM. CDR3 length equals 12 residues. Between the trimmed V and J ends, which lost 3 bases and 6 bases, there was a span of 5 bases.